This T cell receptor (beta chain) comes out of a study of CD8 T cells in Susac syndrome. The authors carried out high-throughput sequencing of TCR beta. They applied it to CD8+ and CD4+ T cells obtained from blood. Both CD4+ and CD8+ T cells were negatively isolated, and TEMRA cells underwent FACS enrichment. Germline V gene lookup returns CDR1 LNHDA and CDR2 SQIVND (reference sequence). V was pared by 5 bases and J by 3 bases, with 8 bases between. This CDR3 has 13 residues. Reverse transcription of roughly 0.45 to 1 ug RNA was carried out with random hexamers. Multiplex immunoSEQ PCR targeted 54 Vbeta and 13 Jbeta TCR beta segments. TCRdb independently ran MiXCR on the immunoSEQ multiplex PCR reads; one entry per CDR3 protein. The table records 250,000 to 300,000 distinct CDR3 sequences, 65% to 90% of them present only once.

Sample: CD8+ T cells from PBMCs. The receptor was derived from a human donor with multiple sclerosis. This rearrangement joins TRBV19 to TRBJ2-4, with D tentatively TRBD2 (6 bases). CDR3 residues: CASSRGGKNIQYF. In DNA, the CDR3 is TGTGCCAGTAGTCGGGGAGGCAAAAACATTCAGTACTTC.